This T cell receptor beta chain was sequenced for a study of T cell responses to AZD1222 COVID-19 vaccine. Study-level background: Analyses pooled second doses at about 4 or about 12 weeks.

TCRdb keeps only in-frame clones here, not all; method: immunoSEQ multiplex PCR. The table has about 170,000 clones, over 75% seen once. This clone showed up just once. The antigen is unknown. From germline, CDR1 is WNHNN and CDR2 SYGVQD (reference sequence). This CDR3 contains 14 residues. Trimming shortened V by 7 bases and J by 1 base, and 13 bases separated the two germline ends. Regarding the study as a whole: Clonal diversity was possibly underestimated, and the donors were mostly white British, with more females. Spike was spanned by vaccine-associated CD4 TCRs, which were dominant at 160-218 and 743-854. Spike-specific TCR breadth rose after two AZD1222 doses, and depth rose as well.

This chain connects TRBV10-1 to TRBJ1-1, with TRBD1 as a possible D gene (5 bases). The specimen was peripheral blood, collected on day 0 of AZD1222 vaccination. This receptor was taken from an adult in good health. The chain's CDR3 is CASTSGLRNTEAFF. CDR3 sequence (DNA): TGCGCCAGCACTTCGGGACTACGGAACACTGAAGCTTTCTTT.